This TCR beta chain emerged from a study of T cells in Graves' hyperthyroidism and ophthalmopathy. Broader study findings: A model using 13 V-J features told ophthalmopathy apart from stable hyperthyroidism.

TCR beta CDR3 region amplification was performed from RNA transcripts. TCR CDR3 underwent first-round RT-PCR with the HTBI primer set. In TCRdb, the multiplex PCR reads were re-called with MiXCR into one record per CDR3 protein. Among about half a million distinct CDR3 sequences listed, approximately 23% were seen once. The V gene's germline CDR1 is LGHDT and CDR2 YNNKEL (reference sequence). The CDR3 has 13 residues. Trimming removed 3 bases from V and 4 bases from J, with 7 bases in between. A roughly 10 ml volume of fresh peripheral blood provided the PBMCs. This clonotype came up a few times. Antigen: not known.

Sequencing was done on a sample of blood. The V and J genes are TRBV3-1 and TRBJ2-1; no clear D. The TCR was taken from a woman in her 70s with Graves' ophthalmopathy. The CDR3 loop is CASSHPGYNEQFF. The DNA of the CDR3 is TGTGCCAGCAGCCACCCGGGTTACAATGAGCAGTTCTTC.